This note documents a single T cell receptor (beta chain) sequence. Authors' analysis steps: Quantification of nucleated cells was approximated via reference gene primer amplification. The assay was immunoSEQ multiplex PCR, and TCRdb's table has in-frame clones only and misses some. The V and J calls and clone size come from that table; D and trimming were worked out from the DNA. The repertoire holds 200,000 to 250,000 clones, with 70% to 85% as singletons. This sample is part of a study of blood T cell repertoires in COVID-19. The CDR3 is 12 residues long. Deletions cut 8 bases from V and 11 bases from J, with 15 bases between.

The TCR comes from a woman older than 75 with COVID-19, enrolled during active disease. The chain joins TRBV12-3 or TRBV12-4 to TRBJ1-4; D perhaps matches TRBD1 (6 bases). The sample comprised peripheral blood. The CDR3 spells CASGHRESKLFF. CDR3 DNA: TGTGCCAGCGGACACAGGGAATCGAAACTGTTTTTT.